What follows describes a single T cell receptor (beta chain). This record belongs to a study of T cell responses to AZD1222 COVID-19 vaccine. Generated by immunoSEQ multiplex PCR, the TCRdb table keeps only in-frame clones and is missing some. The sample includes approximately 73,000 clones, roughly 80% of them seen just once. The CDR3 contains 13 residues. V lost 2 bases, J lost 2 bases, and 6 bases lay in between. The germline V gene encodes CDR1 MNHEY and CDR2 SMNVEV (reference sequence). The TCR was taken from an adult in good health. Sequences were derived from peripheral blood, sampled on day 0 of AZD1222 vaccination. This chain joins TRBV27 and TRBJ1-2; D unclear. CDR3 sequence (DNA): TGTGCCAGCAGTTTAAGCAGGAACTATGGCTACACCTTC. It codes for CASSLSRNYGYTF.